This T cell receptor beta chain is drawn from a study of Graves' ophthalmopathy and Graves' hyperthyroidism. RNA transcripts were the source from which TCR beta CDR3 regions were amplified. The authors performed first-round RT-PCR with HTBI primers and then a second-round multiplex PCR. TCRdb fed the multiplex PCR reads into MiXCR, producing one record per CDR3 protein. The sample holds about 40,000 distinct CDR3 sequences, 45% to 60% seen once. This clonotype was recorded many times. The germline V and J ends were trimmed by 6 bases and 4 bases, with 20 bases remaining between them. From germline, CDR1 is KGHDR and CDR2 SFDVKD. The CDR3 length is 16 residues.

The chain is built from TRBV24-1 and TRBJ2-5; tentatively, D is TRBD2 (7 bases). The receptor was isolated from an adult man with Graves' ophthalmopathy. Sequenced: peripheral blood. For the CDR3, the DNA is TGTGCCACCAGTTTGGGGGGGCAAACCCTTTCAGAGACCCAGTACTTC. Residues: CATSLGGQTLSETQYF.